Below, 27 T cell receptor beta chains from the same sample are listed, as sequenced in a study of T cell responses to AZD1222 COVID-19 vaccine. Libraries were prepared by immunoSEQ multiplex PCR; TCRdb keeps only in-frame clonotypes and omits some of them. Of around 130,000 clones in the sample, over 90% are singletons; the top ten hold 5.4%. Material: peripheral blood, obtained on day 0 of AZD1222 vaccination. The receptors originated from an adult in good health.

The rearrangement links TRBV11-2 to TRBJ2-1; D possibly corresponds to TRBD1 (6 bases). CDR1 and CDR2 from the germline V gene are SGHAT and FQNNGV. The CDR3 consists of 13 residues. V dropped 1 base and J dropped 7 bases, with 8 bases sitting between them. CDR3 bases: TGTGCCAGCAGCTTAGGGGGGCTAAATGAGCAGTTCTTC. Its translation is CASSLGGLNEQFF. The full variable domain, with the rest looked up from reference TRBV11-2 and TRBJ2-1, is EAGVAQSPRYKIIEKRQSVAFWCNPISGHATLYWYQQILGQGPKLLIQFQNNGVVDDSQLPKDRFSAERLKGVDSTLKIQPAKLEDSAVYLCASSLGGLNEQFFGPGTRLTVL.

The rearrangement joins TRBV2 to TRBJ2-7; 7 nucleotides match TRBD1. Germline V gene lookup returns CDR1 SNHLY and CDR2 FYNNEI. J was trimmed by 1 base and V by 7 bases; bases with no gene match: 4. The CDR3 loop spans 13 amino acids. CDR3 amino acids: CASTKTGSYEQYF. The CDR3, as DNA: TGTGCCAGCACTAAGACAGGGTCCTACGAGCAGTACTTC.

In nucleotides, the CDR3 is TGTGCCTGGAAGTTGGGTGGGACAGGGAACTCACCCCTCCACTTT. This gives the protein CAWKLGGTGNSPLHF. The chain carries TRBV30 and TRBJ1-6, with 9 bases that match TRBD1. The CDR3 contains 15 residues. The germline V gene encodes CDR1 GTSNPN and CDR2 SVGIG (reference sequence). The ends lost 4 bases at V and 10 bases at J; junction bases unmatched: 11.

This chain connects TRBV5-1 to TRBJ1-4; D ambiguous. The CDR3 loop spans 12 amino acids. Trimming stripped 5 bases from V and 7 bases from J, with 9 bases between. From germline, CDR1 is SGHRS and CDR2 YFSETQ. The CDR3 protein is CASRGSSEKLFF. The CDR3 DNA reads as TGCGCCAGCAGGGGCAGCAGTGAAAAACTGTTTTTT.

This clone came up a few times. The chain links TRBV11-3 to TRBJ1-3; TRBD1 is a possible D gene (6 bases). Germline V gives CDR1 SGHNT, CDR2 YENEEA. The CDR3 is made up of 15 amino acids. Trimming left V 3 bases short and J 1 base short, with 10 bases between. CDR3 amino acids: CASSFGTGSGNTIYF. CDR3 in DNA: TGTGCCAGCAGCTTCGGCACAGGGTCTGGAAACACCATATATTTT.

The table lists this clone with a count of one. The chain employs TRBV29-1 and TRBJ1-2; 7 nucleotides match TRBD1. V shed 6 bases, J shed 6 bases, and the junction held 10 bases outside the gene matches. The CDR3 totals 13 residues. Germline assignment: CDR1 SQVTM and CDR2 ANQGSEA. The CDR3 DNA reads as TGCAGCGTAGGCCCAGGGGGGGCAGATGGCTACACCTTC. It encodes CSVGPGGADGYTF.

The chain has TRBV10-3 and TRBJ2-2; TRBD1 aligns across 7 bases. The V gene's germline CDR1 is ENHRY and CDR2 SYGVKD. V lost 5 bases, J lost 5 bases, and 11 bases stayed unmatched. The CDR3 extends over 16 amino acids. The CDR3 spells CAISSSDRVWTGELFF. Written as DNA, the CDR3 is TGTGCCATCAGTTCTTCTGACAGGGTGTGGACCGGGGAGCTGTTTTTT.

This sequence joins TRBV14 and TRBJ1-4; no firm D call. Germline CDR1 is SGHDN and CDR2 is FVKESK. Trimming cost V 5 bases and J 7 bases, with 17 bases left between them. The length of the CDR3 is 15 residues. CDR3 loop: CASSSFGVAGEKLFF. In nucleotides, the CDR3 is TGTGCCAGCAGCTCTTTTGGGGTCGCGGGTGAAAAACTGTTTTTT.

This clone was seen a single time. The chain joins TRBV5-6 to TRBJ1-3, with a tentative D call TRBD1 (6 bases). The V gene's germline CDR1 is SGHDT and CDR2 YYEEEE. Trimming removed 0 bases at V and 2 bases at J, with 9 bases between. CDR3 size: 15 residues. The CDR3: CASSLAGAPGNTIYF. DNA of the CDR3: TGTGCCAGCAGCTTGGCAGGGGCCCCTGGAAACACCATATATTTT.

The rearrangement uses TRBV19 and TRBJ2-2; possible D gene TRBD1, 7 bases. The CDR3 has 14 residues. CDR1 is LNHDA and CDR2 is SQIVND in the germline V gene (reference sequence). The ends were cut back, 7 bases at V and 3 bases at J, with 12 bases in the middle. DNA of the CDR3: TGTGCCAGTAAAACAGGGGAGGACACCGGGGAGCTGTTTTTT. This translates into CASKTGEDTGELFF.

V usage is TRBV30 and J usage is TRBJ2-2; no firm D call. Trimming pared 5 bases from V and 6 bases from J, leaving 13 bases between. CDR1 and CDR2 from the germline V gene are GTSNPN and SVGIG (reference sequence). The CDR3 extends over 13 amino acids. The CDR3 spells CAWEISAAGELFF. CDR3 coding DNA: TGTGCCTGGGAAATCAGCGCCGCCGGGGAGCTGTTTTTT. The entire variable domain, with the rest obtained from reference TRBV30 and TRBJ2-2, is as follows: SQTIHQWPATLVQPVGSPLSLECTVEGTSNPNLYWYRQAAGRGLQLLFYSVGIGQISSEVPQNLSASRPQDRQFILSSKKLLLSDSGFYLCAWEISAAGELFFGEGSRLTVL.

The rearrangement links TRBV6-1 to TRBJ1-2, with TRBD1 as a possible D gene (5 bases). Deletions cut 0 bases from V and 4 bases from J, with 9 bases between. CDR3 length: 14 residues. Germline assignment: CDR1 MNHNS and CDR2 SASEGT. CDR3: CASSEAPGSYGYTF. The CDR3 nucleotides are TGTGCCAGCAGTGAAGCCCCAGGGAGCTATGGCTACACCTTC.

This chain joins TRBV5-4 and TRBJ1-4, with 10 bases aligning to TRBD1. The CDR3 is made up of 16 amino acids. Germline V CDR1 and CDR2: SGHNT, YYREEE (reference sequence). V gave up 4 bases and J gave up 8 bases; unmatched junction bases: 11. CDR3 residues: CASSPNSGTGVEKLFF. CDR3 DNA sequence: TGTGCCAGCAGCCCGAATTCGGGGACAGGGGTAGAAAAACTGTTTTTT.

The V and J genes are TRBV13 and TRBJ2-7; 14 bases match TRBD2. CDR1 is PRHDT and CDR2 is FYEKMQ in the germline V gene (reference sequence). The CDR3 sequence is 17 residues long. Trimming at V came to 4 bases and at J to 3 bases, leaving 8 bases not matched to a gene. The CDR3 sequence is CASSSGLAGGPDYEQYF. In DNA, the CDR3 is TGTGCCAGCAGCTCCGGACTAGCGGGAGGACCTGACTACGAGCAGTACTTC.

This chain links TRBV27 with TRBJ2-7; maybe TRBD2 (7 bases). The germline V and J ends were trimmed by 2 bases and 6 bases, with 14 bases remaining between them. Germline V gene data show CDR1 as MNHEY and CDR2 as SMNVEV (reference sequence). The CDR3 spans 14 residues. The CDR3 loop is CASSLAGAPGEQYF. The CDR3 DNA follows: TGTGCCAGCAGTTTAGCGGGGGCTCCCGGCGAGCAGTACTTC.

This clone was seen a single time. The chain couples TRBV4-1 to TRBJ2-4; tentatively, D is TRBD1 (6 bases). Trimming left V 1 base short and J 7 bases short, with 11 bases between. CDR3 size: 14 residues. The germline CDR1 and CDR2 sequences are MGHRA and YSYEKL. CDR3 bases: TGCGCCAGCAGCCAAGGACCCCAGGGGAACATTCAGTACTTC. Translated: CASSQGPQGNIQYF.

V usage is TRBV7-2 and J usage is TRBJ1-1; D ambiguous. With 3 bases removed from V and 6 bases from J, the gap between germline ends came to 8 bases. CDR1 SGHTA and CDR2 FQGNSA come from the germline V gene. The CDR3 covers 12 residues. CDR3 sequence reads: CASSFTRAEAFF. The CDR3 DNA is TGTGCCAGCAGCTTCACCCGGGCTGAAGCTTTCTTT.

The chain couples TRBV7-2 to TRBJ1-2; 7 bases align to TRBD1. V dropped 0 bases and J dropped 8; count of bases not matched to a gene: 3. The CDR3 is 13 amino acids. CDR1 and CDR2 from the germline V gene are SGHTA and FQGNSA. CDR3 nucleotides: TGTGCCAGCAGCTTAGCTCAGGGGGACGGCTACACCTTC. Translated: CASSLAQGDGYTF. Filled out from reference TRBV7-2 and TRBJ1-2, the complete variable domain reads GAGVSQSPSNKVTEKGKDVELRCDPISGHTALYWYRQSLGQGLEFLIYFQGNSAPDKSGLPSDRFSAERTGGSVSTLTIQRTQQEDSAVYLCASSLAQGDGYTFGSGTRLTVV.

The rearrangement uses TRBV28 and TRBJ2-3, with TRBD1 matching 9 bases. The junction had 4 bases not matched to a gene; V was cut back by 3 bases and J by 0 bases. CDR3 length: 16 residues. CDR1 is MDHEN, CDR2 SYDVKM, per germline. The CDR3 protein is CASSFGTGYSTDTQYF. CDR3 DNA: TGTGCCAGCAGTTTTGGGACAGGGTACAGCACAGATACGCAGTATTTT.

The chain employs TRBV2 and TRBJ1-5, with D possibly being TRBD1 (5 bases). The V gene's germline CDR1 is SNHLY and CDR2 FYNNEI. Trimming left V 6 bases short and J 3 bases short, with 15 bases between. The CDR3 length is 15 residues. Written as DNA, the CDR3 is TGTGCCAGCAGGGACGGCGGCAGGGTCAATCAGCCCCAGCATTTT. This gives the protein CASRDGGRVNQPQHF.

The chain employs TRBV6-5 and TRBJ2-1; 13 bases map to TRBD2. The V gene end was trimmed by 2 bases and the J gene end by 10 bases; junction bases not matched to a gene: 5. The length of the CDR3 is 15 residues. Germline CDR1 and CDR2: MNHEY and SVGAGI. CDR3 region: CASSYPRTSGGEQFF. Here the CDR3 DNA reads TGTGCCAGCAGTTACCCCAGGACTAGCGGGGGCGAGCAGTTCTTC.

This clone was found many times. The V call is TRBV6-4, the J call TRBJ2-2; D possibly corresponds to TRBD2 (5 bases). Germline CDR1 MRHNA, CDR2 SNTAGT. V was pared by 3 bases and J by 3 bases, with 5 bases between. This CDR3 has 13 amino acids. The CDR3 nucleotides are TGTGCCAGCAGTGAGGACTACACCGGGGAGCTGTTTTTT. Residues: CASSEDYTGELFF.

V is TRBV13 and J is TRBJ2-4, with 11 bases identical to TRBD1. The ends lost 4 bases at V and 0 bases at J; junction bases unmatched: 8. The germline V gene has CDR1 PRHDT and CDR2 FYEKMQ (reference sequence). This CDR3 is built from 18 residues. The CDR3 nucleotides are TGTGCCAGCAGCTGGGGGACAGGGGGAGTCCTAGCCAAAAACATTCAGTACTTC. Translating gives CASSWGTGGVLAKNIQYF.

CDR3 coding DNA: TGTGCCATCAGTGACTTACAGGGGGCTCAGCCCCAGCATTTT. It translates to CAISDLQGAQPQHF. J is TRBJ1-5 and V is TRBV10-3, with 9 bases lining up with TRBD1. This CDR3 has 14 residues. CDR1 is ENHRY and CDR2 is SYGVKD in the germline V gene. J lost 6 bases, V lost 3 bases, and 3 bases had no gene match.

The chain has TRBV2 and TRBJ1-2, with TRBD1 identical over 7 bases. Trimming at V came to 6 bases and at J to 0 bases, leaving 7 bases not matched to a gene. Germline V gene lookup returns CDR1 SNHLY and CDR2 FYNNEI. The length of the CDR3 is 15 residues. The DNA of the CDR3 is TGTGCCAGCAGCGTAGGGACAGCAGCTAACTATGGCTACACCTTC. It encodes CASSVGTAANYGYTF.

This clone is a singleton in its sample. The chain employs TRBV7-2 and TRBJ2-1; D perhaps matches TRBD2 (5 bases). From germline, CDR1 is SGHTA and CDR2 FQGNSA. With 2 bases removed from V and 4 bases from J, the gap between germline ends came to 12 bases. The CDR3 is 15 residues long. Here the CDR3 DNA reads TGTGCCAGCAGCTTACCCGGACTCCAGTACAATGAGCAGTTCTTC. Amino acid sequence: CASSLPGLQYNEQFF.

The chain couples TRBV5-1 to TRBJ2-2; 9 nucleotides match TRBD2. J lost 3 bases, V lost 2 bases, and 2 bases had no gene match. Germline lookup yields CDR1 SGHRS and CDR2 YFSETQ. This CDR3 is built from 15 residues. CDR3 sequence reads: CASSFIAGDTGELFF. The CDR3 bases are TGCGCCAGCAGCTTTATAGCGGGGGACACCGGGGAGCTGTTTTTT.